Presented here are 6 T cell receptor beta chains from one specimen sequenced in a study of shared clonotypes between healthy human individuals. The data were produced by immunoSEQ multiplex PCR, yet TCRdb's version contains in-frame clones alone and is incomplete. The data contain some 1.5 million clones, approximately 98% of them singletons. The sample taken for sequencing was naive CD4+ T cells sorted from blood. Subset of the sample: CD45RA+ positively selected. These receptors all come from a young man in good health.

The J gene is TRBJ2-2, the V gene TRBV2, with D unclear. This CDR3 has 16 amino acids. CDR1 and CDR2 (germline): SNHLY, FYNNEI. The germline V and J ends were trimmed by 6 bases and 0 bases, with 14 bases remaining between them. The CDR3 nucleotides read TGTGCCAGCAGCCCAAATGCCCGCCCGAACACCGGGGAGCTGTTTTTT. This codes for CASSPNARPNTGELFF.

The V call is TRBV4-3, the J call TRBJ2-2, with D possibly being TRBD2 (5 bases). Trimming pared 5 bases from V and 1 base from J, leaving 14 bases between. Germline CDR1 LGHNA, CDR2 YSLEER. The CDR3 is made up of 16 amino acids. CDR3 coding DNA: TGCGCCAGCAGCGGGCTTCCGGCGGGGAACACCGGGGAGCTGTTTTTT. Protein sequence: CASSGLPAGNTGELFF.

A single count supports this clone. The genes are TRBV9 and TRBJ2-7, with 7 bases identical to TRBD1. From germline, CDR1 is SGDLS and CDR2 YYNGEE. The CDR3 length is 15 residues. J lost 5 bases, V lost 0 bases, and 8 bases had no gene match. CDR3 sequence: CASSVGDRVKDEQYF. The CDR3 coding sequence is TGTGCCAGCAGCGTAGGCGACAGGGTCAAGGACGAGCAGTACTTC. The entire variable domain, with the rest obtained from reference TRBV9 and TRBJ2-7, is as follows: DSGVTQTPKHLITATGQRVTLRCSPRSGDLSVYWYQQSLDQGLQFLIQYYNGEERAKGNILERFSAQQFPDLHSELNLSSLELGDSALYFCASSVGDRVKDEQYFGPGTRLTVT.

The chain joins TRBV28 to TRBJ1-2; D unresolved. Germline CDR1 reads MDHEN; CDR2 reads SYDVKM. The CDR3 is 13 residues long. V lost 6 bases, J lost 3 bases, and 11 bases lay in between. The CDR3 protein is CASRRTDHYGYTF. CDR3 bases: TGTGCCAGCAGAAGGACGGATCACTATGGCTACACCTTC.

This sequence joins TRBV11-1 and TRBJ2-5; 8 bases line up with TRBD2. Unmatched junction bases numbered 4, after V lost 3 bases and J lost 7 bases. CDR3 length: 13 residues. The germline CDR1 and CDR2 sequences are SGHAT and FQDESV (reference sequence). The chain's CDR3 is CASSLSGRGTQYF. The DNA of the CDR3 is TGTGCCAGCAGCTTGAGCGGGAGAGGGACCCAGTACTTC.

The chain links TRBV19 to TRBJ2-2, with D perhaps assigned TRBD1 or TRBD2 (6 bases each). The CDR3 totals 15 residues. Trimming took off 6 bases at V and 4 bases at J, with 15 bases between the two ends. CDR1 LNHDA and CDR2 SQIVND come from the germline V gene (reference sequence). The CDR3 DNA is TGTGCCAGTAGGGTCGGGGGCGCAAGCACCGGGGAGCTGTTTTTT. Protein sequence: CASRVGGASTGELFF.